The present TCR beta chain was sequenced within a study of blood T cell repertoires in COVID-19. Study summary: Sources were T cells, B-cell-depleted T cells, or PBMCs; the material itself was cDNA or gDNA.

Looked up from germline, CDR1 is MNHEY and CDR2 is SVGEGT. This CDR3 is built from 15 residues. With V trimmed by 3 bases and J by 2 bases, 4 bases remained unmatched. Assignment of participants to cohorts was predicated upon participant-reported clinical history. The repertoire was sequenced with immunoSEQ multiplex PCR; TCRdb's copy has only in-frame clones and lacks some. The sample contains about 320,000 clones, roughly 87% of which appear only once. The chain links TRBV6-2 or TRBV6-3 to TRBJ1-2, with 9 bases identical to TRBD1. The sample taken for sequencing was PBMCs or T cells enriched from blood (not recorded which). The sequence was obtained from a woman under 30 who had recovered from COVID-19. In DNA, the CDR3 is TGTGCCAGCAGTTATACCGGGACAGGGAACTATGGCTACACCTTC. This codes for CASSYTGTGNYGYTF.